This entry concerns a single T cell receptor beta chain. Coverage ceases 3 residues before the CDR3 finishes, and the germline J gene fills in the end. This sample stems from a study of T cells in women clearing cervical HPV infection. TCRdb's copy holds only in-frame clones and misses some; the assay was immunoSEQ multiplex PCR. The repertoire shows tens of thousands of clones; the top ten hold under 10%. V was clipped by 1 base and J by 7 bases; unmatched bases: 7. Germline CDR1 PRHDT, CDR2 FYEKMQ (reference sequence). The CDR3 contains 16 residues. The rearrangement links TRBV13 to TRBJ2-1, with 10 bases fitting TRBD2. The sequencing sample was made of blood buffy coat. The TCR comes from a woman aged 18-69 years with a cervical HPV16 infection that either progressed to CIN3+ or cleared (not recorded which). The CDR3 protein is CASSLELAGVGNEQFF. The sequenced CDR3 bases are TGTGCCAGCAGCTTAGAGCTAGCGGGGGTGGGAAATGAG.